This T cell receptor beta chain is drawn from a study of cytomegalovirus exposure and HLA in healthy donors. Study-wide results and limits: Later analysis reportedly placed an Asian-associated ancestry cluster below the roughly 700-donor mean in N-insertions. TCR beta sequences reportedly predicted the HLA-A and HLA-B alleles of most subjects accurately. After further analysis at a later stage, 17,000 or so TCR beta sequences were associated with HLA alleles at 0.05 false discovery rate.

This CDR3 is 15 amino acids long. Germline CDR1 is MNHEY and CDR2 is SVGAGI. V was clipped by 2 bases and J by 2 bases; unmatched bases: 3. Vbeta (60) and Jbeta (13) primers were used in the PCR. Produced via immunoSEQ multiplex PCR; TCRdb's table is partial and in-frame only. This sample has about 200,000 clones; over 75% occur once, and the top ten carry 0.098%. A word on this clone: Its target is unknown.

The TCR comes from a boy aged 2 to 9 in good health and CMV-seronegative. The sequencing sample was made of PBMCs. This chain connects TRBV6-5 to TRBJ2-7; TRBD1 aligns across 10 bases. In DNA form, the CDR3 reads TGTGCCAGCAGTTACAGGACAGGGGGGGCCTACGAGCAGTACTTC. The encoded protein is CASSYRTGGAYEQYF.